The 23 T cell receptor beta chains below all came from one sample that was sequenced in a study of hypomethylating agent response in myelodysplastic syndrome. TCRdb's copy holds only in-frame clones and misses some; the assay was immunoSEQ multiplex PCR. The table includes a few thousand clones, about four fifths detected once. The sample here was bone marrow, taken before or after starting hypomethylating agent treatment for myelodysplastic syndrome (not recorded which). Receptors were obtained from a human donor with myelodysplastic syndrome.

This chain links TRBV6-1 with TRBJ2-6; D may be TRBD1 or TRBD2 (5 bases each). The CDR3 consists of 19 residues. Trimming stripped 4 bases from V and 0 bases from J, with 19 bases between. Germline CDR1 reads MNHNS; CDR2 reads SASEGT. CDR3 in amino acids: CASSASPGRVLSGANVLTF. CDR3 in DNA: TGTGCCAGCAGTGCTTCTCCGGGACGGGTCCTCTCTGGGGCCAACGTCCTGACTTTC.

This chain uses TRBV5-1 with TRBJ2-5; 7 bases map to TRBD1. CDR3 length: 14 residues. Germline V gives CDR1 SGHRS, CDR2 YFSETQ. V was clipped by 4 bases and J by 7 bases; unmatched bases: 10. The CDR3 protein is CASSPTGEFGTQYF. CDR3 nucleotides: TGCGCCAGCAGCCCTACAGGGGAGTTTGGGACCCAGTACTTC.

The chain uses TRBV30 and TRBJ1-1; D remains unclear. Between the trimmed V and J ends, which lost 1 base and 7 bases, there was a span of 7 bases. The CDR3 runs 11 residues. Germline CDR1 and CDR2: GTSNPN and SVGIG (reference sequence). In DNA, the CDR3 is TGTGCCTGGAGTGGCTATCGTGAAGCTTTCTTT. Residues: CAWSGYREAFF.

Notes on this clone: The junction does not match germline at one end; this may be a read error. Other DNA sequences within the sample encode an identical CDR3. The CDR3 here is CASSQKFDRYTDTQYF. The CDR3 DNA follows: TGCGCCAGCTCACAAAAATTTGACCGATACACAGATACGCAGTATTTT. This rearrangement joins TRBV18 to TRBJ2-3; D unresolved. Germline V gene data show CDR1 as KGHSH and CDR2 as LQKENI. This CDR3 is 16 amino acids long.

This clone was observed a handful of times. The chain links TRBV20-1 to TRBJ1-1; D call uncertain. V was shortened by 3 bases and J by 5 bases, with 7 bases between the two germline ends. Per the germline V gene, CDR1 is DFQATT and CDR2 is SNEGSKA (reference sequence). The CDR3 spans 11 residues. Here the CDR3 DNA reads TGCAGTGCTAGGTACTCAACTGAAGCTTTCTTT. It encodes CSARYSTEAFF.

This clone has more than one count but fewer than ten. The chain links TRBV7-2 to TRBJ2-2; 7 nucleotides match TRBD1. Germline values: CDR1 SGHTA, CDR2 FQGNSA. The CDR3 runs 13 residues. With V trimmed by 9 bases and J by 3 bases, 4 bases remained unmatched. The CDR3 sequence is CARLDRDTGELFF. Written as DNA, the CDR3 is TGTGCCAGGCTTGACAGGGACACCGGGGAGCTGTTTTTT.

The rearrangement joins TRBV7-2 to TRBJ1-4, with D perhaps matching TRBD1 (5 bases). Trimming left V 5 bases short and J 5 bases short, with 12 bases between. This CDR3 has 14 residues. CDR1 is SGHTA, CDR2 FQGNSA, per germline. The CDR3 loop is CASSPWGKNEKLFF. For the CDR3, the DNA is TGTGCCAGCAGCCCGTGGGGGAAGAATGAAAAACTGTTTTTT.

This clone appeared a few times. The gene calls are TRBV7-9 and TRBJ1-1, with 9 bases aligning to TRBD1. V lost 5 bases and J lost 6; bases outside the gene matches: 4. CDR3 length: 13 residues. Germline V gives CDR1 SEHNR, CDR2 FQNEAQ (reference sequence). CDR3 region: CASSAGTGSEAFF. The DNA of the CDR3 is TGTGCCAGCAGCGCCGGGACAGGGTCTGAAGCTTTCTTT.

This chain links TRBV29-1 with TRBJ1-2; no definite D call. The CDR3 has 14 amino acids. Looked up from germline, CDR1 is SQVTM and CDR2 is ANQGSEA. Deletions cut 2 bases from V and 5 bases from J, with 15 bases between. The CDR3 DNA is TGCAGCGTTGAACCCGAACCGAGAGGGTATGGCTACACCTTC. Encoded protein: CSVEPEPRGYGYTF.

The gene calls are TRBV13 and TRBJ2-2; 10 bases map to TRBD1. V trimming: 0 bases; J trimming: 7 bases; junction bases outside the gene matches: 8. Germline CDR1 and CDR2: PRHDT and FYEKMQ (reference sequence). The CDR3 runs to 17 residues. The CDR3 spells CASSLGSTGTGVGELFF. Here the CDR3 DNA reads TGTGCCAGCAGCTTAGGATCTACCGGGACAGGGGTCGGGGAGCTGTTTTTT.

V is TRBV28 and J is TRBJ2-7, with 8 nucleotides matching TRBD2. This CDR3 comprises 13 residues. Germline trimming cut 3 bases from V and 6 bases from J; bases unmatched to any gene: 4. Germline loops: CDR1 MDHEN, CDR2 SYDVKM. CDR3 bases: TGTGCCAGCAGTTTTTCACGGGGGGGCGAGCAGTACTTC. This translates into CASSFSRGGEQYF.

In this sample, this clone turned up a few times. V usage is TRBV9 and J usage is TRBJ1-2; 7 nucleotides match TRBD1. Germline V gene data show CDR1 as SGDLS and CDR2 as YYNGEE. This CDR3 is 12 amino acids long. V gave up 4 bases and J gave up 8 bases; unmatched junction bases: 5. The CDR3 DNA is TGTGCCAGCAGCAGGGGGCGGAGGGGCTACACCTTC. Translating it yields CASSRGRRGYTF.

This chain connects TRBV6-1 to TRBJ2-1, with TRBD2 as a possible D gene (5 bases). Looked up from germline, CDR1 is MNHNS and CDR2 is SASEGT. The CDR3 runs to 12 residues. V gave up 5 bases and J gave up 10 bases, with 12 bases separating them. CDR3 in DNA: TGTGCCAGCAGTTATTTCCGCGGGGAGCAGTTCTTC. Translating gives CASSYFRGEQFF.

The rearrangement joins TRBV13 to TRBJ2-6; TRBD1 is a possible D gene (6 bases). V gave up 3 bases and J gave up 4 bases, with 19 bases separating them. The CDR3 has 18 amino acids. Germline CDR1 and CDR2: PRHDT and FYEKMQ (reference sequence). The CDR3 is CASSFVTGTPKGANVLTF. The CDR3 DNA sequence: TGTGCCAGCAGCTTTGTGACCGGGACACCCAAAGGGGCCAACGTCCTGACTTTC.

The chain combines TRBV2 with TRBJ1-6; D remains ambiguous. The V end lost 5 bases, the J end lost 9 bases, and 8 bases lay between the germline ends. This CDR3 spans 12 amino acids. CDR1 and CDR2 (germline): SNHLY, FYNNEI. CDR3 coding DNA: TGTGCCAGCAGTCCAGCGGTTTCACCCCTCCACTTT. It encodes CASSPAVSPLHF.

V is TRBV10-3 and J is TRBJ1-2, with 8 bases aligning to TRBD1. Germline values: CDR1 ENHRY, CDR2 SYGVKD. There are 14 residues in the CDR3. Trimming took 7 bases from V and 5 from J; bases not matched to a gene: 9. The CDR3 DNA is TGTGCCATCACTCCGGACAGGGAAGGGTATGGCTACACCTTC. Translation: CAITPDREGYGYTF.

CDR3 protein: CASSRGQMNTEAFF. The DNA for the CDR3 is TGTGCCAGCAGCAGGGGACAGATGAACACTGAAGCTTTCTTT. This rearrangement joins TRBV5-5 to TRBJ1-1, with 7 bases that match TRBD1. CDR3 size: 14 residues. Per the germline V gene, CDR1 is SGHKS and CDR2 is YYEKEE (reference sequence). The ends lost 4 bases at V and 0 bases at J; junction bases unmatched: 3.

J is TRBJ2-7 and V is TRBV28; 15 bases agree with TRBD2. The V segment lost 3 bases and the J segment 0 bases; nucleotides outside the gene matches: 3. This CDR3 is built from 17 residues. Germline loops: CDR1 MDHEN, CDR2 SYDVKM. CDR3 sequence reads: CASSFRTSGRASYEQYF. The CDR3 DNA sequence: TGTGCCAGCAGTTTTAGGACTAGCGGGAGGGCCTCCTACGAGCAGTACTTC. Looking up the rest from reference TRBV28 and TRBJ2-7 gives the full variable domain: DVKVTQSSRYLVKRTGEKVFLECVQDMDHENMFWYRQDPGLGLRLIYFSYDVKMKEKGDIPEGYSVSREKKERFSLILESASTNQTSMYLCASSFRTSGRASYEQYFGPGTRLTVT.

CDR3 in amino acids: CASSLTARANQPQHF. CDR3 DNA sequence: TGTGCCAGCAGTTTAACCGCCAGGGCCAATCAGCCCCAGCATTTT. V and J are TRBV27 and TRBJ1-5; a possible D gene is TRBD1 (5 bases). CDR1 is MNHEY and CDR2 is SMNVEV in the germline V gene (reference sequence). Trimming cost V 2 bases and J 3 bases, with 11 bases left between them. This CDR3 contains 15 residues.

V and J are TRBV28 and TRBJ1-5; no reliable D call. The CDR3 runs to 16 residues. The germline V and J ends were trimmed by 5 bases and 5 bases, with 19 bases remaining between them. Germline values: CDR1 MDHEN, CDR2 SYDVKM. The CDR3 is CASSPLLTASDQPQHF. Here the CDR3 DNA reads TGTGCCAGCAGTCCTCTTCTCACGGCAAGCGATCAGCCCCAGCATTTT. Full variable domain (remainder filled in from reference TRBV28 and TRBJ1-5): DVKVTQSSRYLVKRTGEKVFLECVQDMDHENMFWYRQDPGLGLRLIYFSYDVKMKEKGDIPEGYSVSREKKERFSLILESASTNQTSMYLCASSPLLTASDQPQHFGDGTRLSIL.

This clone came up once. CDR3 DNA: TGTGCCAGCAGCTTGGGGTGGACCGCTGATGGCTACACCTTC. Protein: CASSLGWTADGYTF. The chain couples TRBV7-2 to TRBJ1-2; D gene ambiguous. The CDR3 has 14 residues. Trimming removed 3 bases from V and 6 bases from J, with 14 bases in between. Looked up from germline, CDR1 is SGHTA and CDR2 is FQGNSA.

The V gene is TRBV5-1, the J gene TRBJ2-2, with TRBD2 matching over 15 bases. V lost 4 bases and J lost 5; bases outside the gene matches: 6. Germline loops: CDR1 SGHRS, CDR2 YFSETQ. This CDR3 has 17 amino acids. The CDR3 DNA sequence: TGCGCCAGCAGCCAACGGACTAGCGGGGGGGGTACCGGGGAGCTGTTTTTT. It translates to CASSQRTSGGGTGELFF. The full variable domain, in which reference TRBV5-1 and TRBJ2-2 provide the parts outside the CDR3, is KAGVTQTPRYLIKTRGQQVTLSCSPISGHRSVSWYQQTPGQGLQFLFEYFSETQRNKGNFPGRFSGRQFSNSRSEMNVSTLELGDSALYLCASSQRTSGGGTGELFFGEGSRLTVL.

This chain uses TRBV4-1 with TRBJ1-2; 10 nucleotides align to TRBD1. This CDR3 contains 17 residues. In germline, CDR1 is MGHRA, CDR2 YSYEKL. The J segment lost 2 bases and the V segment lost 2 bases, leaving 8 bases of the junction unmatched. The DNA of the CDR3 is TGCGCCAGCAGCCAAAGGGTGACAGGGGGCGAGAACTATGGCTACACCTTC. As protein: CASSQRVTGGENYGYTF.